This T cell receptor beta chain came from a study of cytomegalovirus exposure and HLA in healthy donors. Note on this clone: Antigen: not known.

The CDR3 spans 11 residues. The germline V gene encodes CDR1 DFQATT and CDR2 SNEGSKA (reference sequence). Losses at the gene ends were 5 bases for V and 4 bases for J; bases not matched to a gene: 2. Donors came from a validation cohort of fewer than 150 subjects, distinct from the first 666-subject cohort. Overall study results and limits: Cytomegalovirus association was assigned to under 200 TCR beta chains. Accounts indicate the classifier identified cytomegalovirus status with strong specificity and sensitivity.

Assay: immunoSEQ multiplex PCR; the TCRdb copy retains only in-frame clones and omits some. In the table there are hundreds of thousands of clones, roughly 85% of which are singletons. Input material: PBMCs. V usage is TRBV20-1 and J usage is TRBJ2-7, with 7 nucleotides matching TRBD1. The TCR was taken from a woman aged 18-29 years in good health and CMV-seronegative. CDR3 sequence reads: CSALQGYEQYF. CDR3 coding DNA: TGCAGTGCTCTACAGGGGTACGAGCAGTACTTC.